A single T cell receptor beta chain is shown here with its context. The antigen remains undetermined. The CDR3 runs to 13 residues. Per the germline V gene, CDR1 is SGHTA and CDR2 is FQGTGA. Trimming removed 5 bases from V and 3 bases from J, with 9 bases in between. The data derive from a study of cytomegalovirus exposure and HLA in healthy donors. Study-wide results and caveats: Despite most TCR sequences being rare, some public TCRs occurred in many donors.

Repertoires were generated with immunoSEQ multiplex PCR, while TCRdb's copy carries only in-frame clones and drops some. Here the sample spans about 130,000 clones, about 88% being singletons. The receptor was isolated from a man aged 25 to 40 in good health and CMV-seronegative. This chain joins TRBV7-3 and TRBJ2-3, with a weak D call TRBD2 (7 bases). The sequenced material came from PBMCs. The CDR3 coding sequence is TGTGCCAGCAGCGAGGGGGGGACAGATACGCAGTATTTT. Residues: CASSEGGTDTQYF.